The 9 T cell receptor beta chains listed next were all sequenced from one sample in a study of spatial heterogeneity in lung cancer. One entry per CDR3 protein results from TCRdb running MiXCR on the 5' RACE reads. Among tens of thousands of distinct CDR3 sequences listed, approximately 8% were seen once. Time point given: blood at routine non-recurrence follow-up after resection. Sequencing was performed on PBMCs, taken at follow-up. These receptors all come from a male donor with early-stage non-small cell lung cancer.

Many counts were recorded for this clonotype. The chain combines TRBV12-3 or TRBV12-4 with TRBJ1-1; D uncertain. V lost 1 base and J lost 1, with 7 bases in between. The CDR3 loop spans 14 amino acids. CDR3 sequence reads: CASSLGAANTEAFF. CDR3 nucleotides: TGTGCCAGCAGTTTAGGGGCAGCGAACACTGAAGCTTTCTTT.

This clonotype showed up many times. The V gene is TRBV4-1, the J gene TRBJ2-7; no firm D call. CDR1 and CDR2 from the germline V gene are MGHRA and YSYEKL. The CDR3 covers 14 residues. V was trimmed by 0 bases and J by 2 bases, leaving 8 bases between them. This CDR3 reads CASSQDLGAYEQYF. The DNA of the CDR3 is TGCGCCAGCAGCCAAGATCTTGGGGCCTACGAGCAGTACTTC.

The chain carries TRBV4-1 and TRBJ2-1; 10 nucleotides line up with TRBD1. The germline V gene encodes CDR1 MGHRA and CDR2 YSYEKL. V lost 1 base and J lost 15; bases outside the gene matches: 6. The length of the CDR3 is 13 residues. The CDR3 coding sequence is TGCGCCAGCAGCCAAGGGGGGACAGGGGAGAGGTTCTTC. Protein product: CASSQGGTGERFF.

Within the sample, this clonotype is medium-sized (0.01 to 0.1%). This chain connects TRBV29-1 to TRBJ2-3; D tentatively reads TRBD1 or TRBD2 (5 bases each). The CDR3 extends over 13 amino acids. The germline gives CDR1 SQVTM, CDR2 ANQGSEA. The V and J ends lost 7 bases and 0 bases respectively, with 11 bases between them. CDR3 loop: CSANWGSTDTQYF. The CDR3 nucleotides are TGCAGCGCAAATTGGGGGAGCACAGATACGCAGTATTTT.

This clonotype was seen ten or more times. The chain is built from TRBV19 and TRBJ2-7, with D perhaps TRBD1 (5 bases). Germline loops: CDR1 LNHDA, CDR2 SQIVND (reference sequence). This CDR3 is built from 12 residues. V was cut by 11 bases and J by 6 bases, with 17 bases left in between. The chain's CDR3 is CACGSGQGEQYF. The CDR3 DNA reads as TGTGCCTGTGGGTCAGGGCAGGGCGAGCAGTACTTC.

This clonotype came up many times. CDR3 coding DNA: TGTGCCAGCAGCGGGAGGGACAGTCCCTACAATGAGCAGTTCTTC. It is translated as CASSGRDSPYNEQFF. This chain connects TRBV5-4 to TRBJ2-1; D is tentatively TRBD1 or TRBD2 (7 bases each). CDR3 size: 15 residues. Per germline, CDR1 SGHNT and CDR2 YYREEE (reference sequence). V was pared by 4 bases and J by 2 bases, with 13 bases between.

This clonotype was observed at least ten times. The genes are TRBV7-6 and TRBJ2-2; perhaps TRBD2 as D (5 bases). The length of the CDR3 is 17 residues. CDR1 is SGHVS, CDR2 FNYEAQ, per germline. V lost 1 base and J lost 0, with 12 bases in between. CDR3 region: CASSLVGSGANTGELFF. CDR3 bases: TGTGCCAGCAGCTTAGTAGGGAGCGGAGCGAACACCGGGGAGCTGTTTTTT.

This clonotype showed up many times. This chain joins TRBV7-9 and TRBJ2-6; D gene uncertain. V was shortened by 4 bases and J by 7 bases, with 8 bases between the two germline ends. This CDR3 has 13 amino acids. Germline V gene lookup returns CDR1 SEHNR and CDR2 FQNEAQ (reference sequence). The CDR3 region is CASSSGPANVLTF. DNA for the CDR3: TGTGCCAGCAGCTCCGGGCCCGCCAACGTCCTGACTTTC.

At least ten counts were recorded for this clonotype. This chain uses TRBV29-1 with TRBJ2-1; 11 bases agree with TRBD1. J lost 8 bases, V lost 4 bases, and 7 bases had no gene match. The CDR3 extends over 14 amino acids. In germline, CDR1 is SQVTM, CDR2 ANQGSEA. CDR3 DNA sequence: TGCAGCGTTGGAGATCGGGACAGGGGGTATGAGCAGTTCTTC. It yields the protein CSVGDRDRGYEQFF.